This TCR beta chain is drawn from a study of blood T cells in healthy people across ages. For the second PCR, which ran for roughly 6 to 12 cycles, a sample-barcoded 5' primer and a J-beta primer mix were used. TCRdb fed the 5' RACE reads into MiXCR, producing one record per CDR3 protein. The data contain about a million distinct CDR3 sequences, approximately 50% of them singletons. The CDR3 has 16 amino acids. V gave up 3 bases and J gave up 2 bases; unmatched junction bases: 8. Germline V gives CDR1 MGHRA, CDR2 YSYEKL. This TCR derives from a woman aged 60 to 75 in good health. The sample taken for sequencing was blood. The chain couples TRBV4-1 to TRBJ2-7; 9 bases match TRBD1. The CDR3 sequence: CASSHPGQGIPYEQYF. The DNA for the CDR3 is TGCGCCAGCAGCCACCCAGGACAGGGGATACCCTACGAGCAGTACTTC.